This TCR beta chain stems from a study of blood T cell repertoires in COVID-19. Study overall: Samples came from the United States, Italy and Spain, spanning acute and convalescent COVID-19. From T cells, B-cell-depleted T cells, or PBMCs came the material, which was cDNA or gDNA.

V was pared by 4 bases and J by 2 bases, with 21 bases between. Per the germline V gene, CDR1 is SGDLS and CDR2 is YYNGEE. The CDR3 runs 18 residues. Per the authors' pipeline: How many nucleated cells were present was estimated from reference gene primer amplification. Produced via immunoSEQ multiplex PCR; TCRdb's table is partial and in-frame only. V, J and clone size are taken as reported in that table, and D and trimming were inferred from the DNA itself. The sample consists of about 52,000 clones, approximately 92% of them appearing once. The chain recombines TRBV9 with TRBJ1-4; tentative D call: TRBD1 (6 bases). The sequence came from a man in his sixties with active COVID-19. The specimen sequenced was peripheral blood. The CDR3 loop reads CASSPRRNRATTNEKLFF. The CDR3 DNA reads TGTGCCAGCAGCCCCCGAAGGAACAGGGCTACGACTAATGAAAAACTGTTTTTT. Full variable domain (rest looked up from reference TRBV9 and TRBJ1-4): DSGVTQTPKHLITATGQRVTLRCSPRSGDLSVYWYQQSLDQGLQFLIQYYNGEERAKGNILERFSAQQFPDLHSELNLSSLELGDSALYFCASSPRRNRATTNEKLFFGSGTQLSVL.